These 13 T cell receptor beta chains were all obtained from the same sample, sequenced in a study of blood T cell repertoires in COVID-19. This table comes from immunoSEQ multiplex PCR, and its TCRdb copy is limited to in-frame clones, with some not included. The sample comprises some 290,000 clones, 81% of which are singletons, and over 2.5% rests with the top ten. The sequenced sample was peripheral blood. The receptors were sampled from a woman aged 55-70 years with active or convalescent COVID-19.

The chain uses TRBV27 and TRBJ1-6; D may be TRBD1 (6 bases). V was pared by 5 bases and J by 5 bases, with 13 bases between. The CDR3 extends over 15 amino acids. Germline V gene sequence: CDR1 MNHEY, CDR2 SMNVEV (reference sequence). The CDR3 is CASSRQGQDNSPLHF. CDR3 DNA sequence: TGTGCCAGCAGTCGCCAGGGGCAAGATAATTCACCCCTCCACTTT.

This chain uses TRBV29-1 with TRBJ1-1; 9 bases agree with TRBD1. V lost 5 bases and J lost 1; bases outside the gene matches: 2. This CDR3 comprises 13 residues. From germline, CDR1 is SQVTM and CDR2 ANQGSEA. CDR3 bases: TGCAGCGTTAGGACAGGGGCGAACACTGAAGCTTTCTTT. Amino acids: CSVRTGANTEAFF.

The chain couples TRBV7-3 to TRBJ2-3; D remains unclear. The CDR3 spans 12 residues. The V gene lost 5 bases and the J gene lost 6 bases, with 9 bases spanning the gap. CDR1 SGHTA and CDR2 FQGTGA come from the germline V gene. The CDR3: CASSQSVDTQYF. CDR3 nucleotides: TGTGCCAGCAGCCAAAGCGTGGATACGCAGTATTTT.

The chain couples TRBV7-8 to TRBJ2-1, with D possibly matching TRBD2 (7 bases). Germline V lookup: CDR1 SGHVS, CDR2 FQNEAQ. The CDR3 length is 14 residues. V shed 3 bases and J shed 6 bases, with 12 bases lying between them. The CDR3 loop reads CASSFSGGPNEQFF. CDR3 DNA sequence: TGTGCCAGCAGCTTCTCCGGGGGGCCCAATGAGCAGTTCTTC.

This clone has more than one count but fewer than ten. The chain carries TRBV4-3 and TRBJ1-1; 7 nucleotides match TRBD1. Germline V CDR1 and CDR2: LGHNA, YSLEER. This CDR3 is built from 14 residues. Trimming removed 1 base from V and 4 bases from J; junction bases left unmatched: 3. This CDR3 reads CASSQAGTVTEAFF. CDR3 in DNA: TGCGCCAGCAGCCAAGCCGGGACAGTCACTGAAGCTTTCTTT.

The chain couples TRBV7-9 to TRBJ1-1, with 9 bases lining up with TRBD1. CDR1 and CDR2 from the germline V gene are SEHNR and FQNEAQ (reference sequence). V was pared by 1 base and J by 6 bases, with 12 bases of the junction left unmatched. This CDR3 region has 17 residues. Here the CDR3 reads CASSLDGSGTGRAEAFF. CDR3 nucleotide sequence: TGTGCCAGCAGCTTAGATGGATCGGGGACAGGGAGGGCTGAAGCTTTCTTT.

This sequence joins TRBV7-2 and TRBJ2-1, with TRBD1 matching 11 bases. The CDR3 runs to 17 residues. The V gene end was trimmed by 0 bases and the J gene end by 4 bases; junction bases not matched to a gene: 5. Germline values: CDR1 SGHTA, CDR2 FQGNSA. The DNA for the CDR3 is TGTGCCAGCAGCTTAGCGCCCGGGACAGGGGGATACAATGAGCAGTTCTTC. Amino acids: CASSLAPGTGGYNEQFF.

The V call is TRBV5-1, the J call TRBJ1-2; 7 nucleotides match TRBD1. V lost 4 bases to trimming and J lost 5 bases; unmatched junction nucleotides: 8. The CDR3 spans 14 residues. Germline CDR1 is SGHRS and CDR2 is YFSETQ. DNA for the CDR3: TGCGCCAGCAGCCCTGGGACAGACTTATATGGCTACACCTTC. This encodes CASSPGTDLYGYTF. Full variable domain (rest looked up from reference TRBV5-1 and TRBJ1-2): KAGVTQTPRYLIKTRGQQVTLSCSPISGHRSVSWYQQTPGQGLQFLFEYFSETQRNKGNFPGRFSGRQFSNSRSEMNVSTLELGDSALYLCASSPGTDLYGYTFGSGTRLTVV.

The V and J genes are TRBV29-1 and TRBJ1-2; possibly TRBD1 for D (5 bases). Deletions cut 4 bases from V and 2 bases from J, with 11 bases between. From germline, CDR1 is SQVTM and CDR2 ANQGSEA. This CDR3 is built from 13 residues. The CDR3: CSVASGSNYGYTF. As DNA, the CDR3 is TGCAGCGTTGCCTCAGGGTCGAACTATGGCTACACCTTC.

V usage is TRBV6-1 and J usage is TRBJ1-5, with D uncertain. The CDR3 is 11 amino acids. The germline CDR1 and CDR2 sequences are MNHNS and SASEGT. The ends were cut back, 3 bases at V and 10 bases at J, with 7 bases in the middle. The CDR3 DNA sequence: TGTGCCAGCAGTGATGAGAGACCCCAGCATTTT. This encodes CASSDERPQHF.

This clone has a count of ten or more. The V call is TRBV20-1, the J call TRBJ1-2; 8 bases are a match to TRBD1. With 3 bases clipped from V and 4 bases from J, the junction kept 13 bases outside the gene matches. The germline CDR1 and CDR2 sequences are DFQATT and SNEGSKA (reference sequence). The CDR3 is 16 amino acids. Here the CDR3 reads CSASKGGPGGSYGYTF. As DNA, the CDR3 is TGCAGTGCTAGTAAGGGTGGTCCAGGGGGCAGCTATGGCTACACCTTC.

The chain joins TRBV4-1 to TRBJ2-5, with 11 positions matching TRBD2. The V segment lost 1 base and the J segment 5 bases; nucleotides outside the gene matches: 3. There are 15 residues in the CDR3. Germline-derived CDR1 and CDR2 are MGHRA and YSYEKL. The CDR3 region is CASSQASGGLETQYF. The CDR3 DNA sequence: TGCGCCAGCAGCCAAGCTAGCGGGGGGCTGGAGACCCAGTACTTC.

The chain has TRBV7-3 and TRBJ1-2; 8 bases align to TRBD1. Germline V gene data show CDR1 as SGHTA and CDR2 as FQGTGA. This CDR3 comprises 17 residues. V was pared by 0 bases and J by 3 bases, with 9 bases of the junction left unmatched. DNA for the CDR3: TGTGCCAGCAGCTTAACCGGCCTAAACAGGGGGTACTATGGCTACACCTTC. Encoded protein: CASSLTGLNRGYYGYTF.